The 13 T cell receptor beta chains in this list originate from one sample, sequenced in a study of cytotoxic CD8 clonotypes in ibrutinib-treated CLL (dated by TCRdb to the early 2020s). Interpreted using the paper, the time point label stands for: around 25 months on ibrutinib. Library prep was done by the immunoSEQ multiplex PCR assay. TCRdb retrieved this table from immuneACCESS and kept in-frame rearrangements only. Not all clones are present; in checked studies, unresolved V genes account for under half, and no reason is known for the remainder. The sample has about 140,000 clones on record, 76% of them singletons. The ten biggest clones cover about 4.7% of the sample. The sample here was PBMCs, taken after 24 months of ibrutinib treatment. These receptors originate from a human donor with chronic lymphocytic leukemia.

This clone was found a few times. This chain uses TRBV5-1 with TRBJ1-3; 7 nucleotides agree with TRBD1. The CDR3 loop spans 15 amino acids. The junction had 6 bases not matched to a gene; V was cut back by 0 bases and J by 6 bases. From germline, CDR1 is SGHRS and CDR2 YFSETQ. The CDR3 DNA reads TGCGCCAGCAGCTTGGGGGGACAGTCCCTAAACACCATATATTTT. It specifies CASSLGGQSLNTIYF.

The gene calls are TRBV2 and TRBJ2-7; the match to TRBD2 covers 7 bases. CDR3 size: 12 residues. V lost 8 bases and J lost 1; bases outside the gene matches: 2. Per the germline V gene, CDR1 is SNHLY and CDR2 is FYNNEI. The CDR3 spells CASAGDSYEQYF. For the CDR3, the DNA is TGTGCCAGCGCGGGGGATTCCTACGAGCAGTACTTC.

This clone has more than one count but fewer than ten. CDR3 sequence: CASSRGQGPDTQYF. The CDR3 nucleotides are TGTGCCAGCAGTAGGGGACAGGGACCAGATACGCAGTATTTT. This chain links TRBV9 with TRBJ2-3, with 9 bases that match TRBD1. The CDR3 covers 14 residues. Per germline, CDR1 SGDLS and CDR2 YYNGEE. V was pared by 5 bases and J by 4 bases, with 5 bases of the junction left unmatched.

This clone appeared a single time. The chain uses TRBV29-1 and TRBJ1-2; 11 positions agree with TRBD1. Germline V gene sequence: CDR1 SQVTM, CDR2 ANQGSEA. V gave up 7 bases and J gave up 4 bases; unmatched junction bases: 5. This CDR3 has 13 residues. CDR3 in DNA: TGCAGCGCCAGGGGACAGGGGGGCTATGGCTACACCTTC. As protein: CSARGQGGYGYTF.

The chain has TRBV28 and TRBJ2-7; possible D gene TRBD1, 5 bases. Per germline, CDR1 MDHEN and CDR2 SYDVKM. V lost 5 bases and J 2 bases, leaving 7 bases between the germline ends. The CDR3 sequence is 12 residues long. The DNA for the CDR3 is TGTGCCAGCAGTAAGGACACCTACGAGCAGTACTTC. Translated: CASSKDTYEQYF.

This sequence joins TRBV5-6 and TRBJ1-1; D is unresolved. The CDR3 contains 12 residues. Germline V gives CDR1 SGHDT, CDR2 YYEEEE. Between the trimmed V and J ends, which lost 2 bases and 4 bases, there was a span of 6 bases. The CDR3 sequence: CASSFGTTEAFF. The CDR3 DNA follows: TGTGCCAGCAGCTTCGGAACCACTGAAGCTTTCTTT.

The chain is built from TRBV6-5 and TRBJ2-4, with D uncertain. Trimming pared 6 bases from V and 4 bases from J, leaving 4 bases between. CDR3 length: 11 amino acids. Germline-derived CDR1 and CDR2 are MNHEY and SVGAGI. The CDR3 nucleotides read TGTGCCAGCAGGCAGAAAAACATTCAGTACTTC. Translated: CASRQKNIQYF.

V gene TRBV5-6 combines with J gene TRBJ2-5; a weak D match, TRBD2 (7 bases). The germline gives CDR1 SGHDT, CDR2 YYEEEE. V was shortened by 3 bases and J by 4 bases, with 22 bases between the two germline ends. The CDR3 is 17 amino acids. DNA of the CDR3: TGTGCCAGCAGCTGGGGGCTCGGCGGGGGCCGGCGAGAGACCCAGTACTTC. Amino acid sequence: CASSWGLGGGRRETQYF.

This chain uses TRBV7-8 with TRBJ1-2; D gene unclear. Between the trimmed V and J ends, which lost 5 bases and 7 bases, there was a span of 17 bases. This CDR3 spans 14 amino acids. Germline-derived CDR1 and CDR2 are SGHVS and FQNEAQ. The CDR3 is CASSPSLEGGGYTF. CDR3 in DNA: TGTGCCAGCAGCCCCAGCTTGGAAGGTGGTGGCTACACCTTC.

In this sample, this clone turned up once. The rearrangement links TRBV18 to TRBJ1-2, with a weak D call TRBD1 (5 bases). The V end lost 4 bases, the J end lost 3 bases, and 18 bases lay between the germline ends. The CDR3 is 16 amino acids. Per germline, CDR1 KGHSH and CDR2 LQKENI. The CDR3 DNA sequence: TGTGCCAGCTCACGAGACACGGGGGGACGGGACTATGGCTACACCTTC. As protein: CASSRDTGGRDYGYTF.

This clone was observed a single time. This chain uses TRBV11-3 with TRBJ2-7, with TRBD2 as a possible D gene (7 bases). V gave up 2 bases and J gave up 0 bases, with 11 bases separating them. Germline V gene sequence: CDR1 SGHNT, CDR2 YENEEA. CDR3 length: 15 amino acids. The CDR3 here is CASSLPGGLSYEQYF. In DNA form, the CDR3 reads TGTGCCAGCAGCTTACCCGGGGGGCTCTCCTACGAGCAGTACTTC.

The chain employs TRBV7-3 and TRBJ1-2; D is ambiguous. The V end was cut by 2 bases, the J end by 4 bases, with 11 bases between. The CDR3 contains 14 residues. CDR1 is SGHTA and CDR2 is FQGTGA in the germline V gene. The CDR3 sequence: CASSLDPGGYGYTF. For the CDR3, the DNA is TGTGCCAGCAGCTTAGACCCCGGTGGCTATGGCTACACCTTC.

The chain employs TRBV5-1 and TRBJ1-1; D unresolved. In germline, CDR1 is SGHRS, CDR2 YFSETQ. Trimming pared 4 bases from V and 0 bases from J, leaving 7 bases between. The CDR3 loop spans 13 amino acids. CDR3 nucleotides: TGCGCCAGCAGCCCCCAGGTGAACACTGAAGCTTTCTTT. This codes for CASSPQVNTEAFF.